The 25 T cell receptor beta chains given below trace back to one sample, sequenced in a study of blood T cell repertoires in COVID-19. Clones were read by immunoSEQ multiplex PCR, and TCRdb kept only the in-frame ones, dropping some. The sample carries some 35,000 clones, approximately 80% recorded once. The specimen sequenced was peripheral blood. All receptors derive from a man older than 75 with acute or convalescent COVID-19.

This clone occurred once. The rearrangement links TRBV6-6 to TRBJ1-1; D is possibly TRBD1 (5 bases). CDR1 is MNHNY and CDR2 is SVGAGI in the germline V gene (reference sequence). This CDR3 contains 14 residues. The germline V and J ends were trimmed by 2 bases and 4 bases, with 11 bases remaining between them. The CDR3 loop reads CASSYGGSSTEAFF. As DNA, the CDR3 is TGTGCCAGCAGTTACGGGGGGTCGAGCACTGAAGCTTTCTTT.

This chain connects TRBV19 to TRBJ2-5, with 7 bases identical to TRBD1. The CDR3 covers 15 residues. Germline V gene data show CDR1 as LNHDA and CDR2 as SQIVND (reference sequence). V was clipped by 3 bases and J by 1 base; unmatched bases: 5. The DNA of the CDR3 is TGTGCCAGTAGTATGGGGACAGTGACCCAAGAGACCCAGTACTTC. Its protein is CASSMGTVTQETQYF.

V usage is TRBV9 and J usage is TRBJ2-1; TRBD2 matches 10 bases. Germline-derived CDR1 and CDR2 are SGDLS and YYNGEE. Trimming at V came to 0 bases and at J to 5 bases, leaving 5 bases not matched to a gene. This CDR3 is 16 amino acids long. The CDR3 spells CASSVASGGDDNEQFF. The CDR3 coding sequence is TGTGCCAGCAGCGTAGCTAGCGGGGGAGACGACAATGAGCAGTTCTTC.

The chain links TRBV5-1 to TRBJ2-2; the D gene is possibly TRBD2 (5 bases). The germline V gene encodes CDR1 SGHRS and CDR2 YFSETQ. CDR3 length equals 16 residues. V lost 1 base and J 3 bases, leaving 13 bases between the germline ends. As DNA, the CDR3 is TGCGCCAGCAGCTTGCGAGGGAATGGAGACACCGGGGAGCTGTTTTTT. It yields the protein CASSLRGNGDTGELFF.

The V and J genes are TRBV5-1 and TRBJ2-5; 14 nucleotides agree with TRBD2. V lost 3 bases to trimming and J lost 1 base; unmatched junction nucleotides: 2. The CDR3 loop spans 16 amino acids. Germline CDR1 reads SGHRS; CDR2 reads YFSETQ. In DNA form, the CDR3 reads TGCGCCAGCAGCTCGACTAGCGGGGGGGCCCAAGAGACCCAGTACTTC. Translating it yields CASSSTSGGAQETQYF. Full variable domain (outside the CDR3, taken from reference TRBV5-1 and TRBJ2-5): KAGVTQTPRYLIKTRGQQVTLSCSPISGHRSVSWYQQTPGQGLQFLFEYFSETQRNKGNFPGRFSGRQFSNSRSEMNVSTLELGDSALYLCASSSTSGGAQETQYFGPGTRLLVL.

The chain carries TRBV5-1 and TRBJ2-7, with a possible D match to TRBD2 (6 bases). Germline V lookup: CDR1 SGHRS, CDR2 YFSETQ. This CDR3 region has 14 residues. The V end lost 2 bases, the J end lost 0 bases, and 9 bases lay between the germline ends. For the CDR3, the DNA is TGCGCCAGCAGCTTTAGCGGAGACTCCTACGAGCAGTACTTC. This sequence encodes CASSFSGDSYEQYF.

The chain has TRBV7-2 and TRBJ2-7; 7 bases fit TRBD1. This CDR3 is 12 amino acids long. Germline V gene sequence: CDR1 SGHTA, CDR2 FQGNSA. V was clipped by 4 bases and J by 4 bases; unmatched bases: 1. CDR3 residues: CASSSQGYEQYF. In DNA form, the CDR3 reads TGTGCCAGCAGCTCACAGGGGTACGAGCAGTACTTC.

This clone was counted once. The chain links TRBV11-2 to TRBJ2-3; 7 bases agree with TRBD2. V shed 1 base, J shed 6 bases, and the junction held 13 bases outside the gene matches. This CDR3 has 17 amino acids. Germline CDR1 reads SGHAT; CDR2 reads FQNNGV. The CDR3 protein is CASSLGSSGTRADTQYF. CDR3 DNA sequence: TGTGCCAGCAGCTTAGGTTCGAGCGGGACCCGCGCTGATACGCAGTATTTT.

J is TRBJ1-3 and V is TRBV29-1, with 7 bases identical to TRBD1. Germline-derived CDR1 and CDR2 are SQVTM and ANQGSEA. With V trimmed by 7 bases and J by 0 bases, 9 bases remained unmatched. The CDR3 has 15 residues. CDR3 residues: CSGSYRGLSGNTIYF. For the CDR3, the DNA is TGCAGCGGAAGCTACAGGGGCCTCTCTGGAAACACCATATATTTT.

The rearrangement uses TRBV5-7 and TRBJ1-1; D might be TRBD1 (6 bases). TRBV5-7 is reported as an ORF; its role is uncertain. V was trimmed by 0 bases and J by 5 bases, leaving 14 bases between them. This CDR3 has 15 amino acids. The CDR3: CASSLAAGGRTEAFF. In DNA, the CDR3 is TGTGCCAGCAGCTTGGCCGCGGGGGGGCGAACTGAAGCTTTCTTT.

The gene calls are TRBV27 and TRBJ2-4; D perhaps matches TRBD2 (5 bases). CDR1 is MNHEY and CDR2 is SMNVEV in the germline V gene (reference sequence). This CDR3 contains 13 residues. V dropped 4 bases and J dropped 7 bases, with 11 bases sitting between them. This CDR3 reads CASSWTESNIQYF. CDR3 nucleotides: TGTGCCAGCAGTTGGACTGAGTCGAACATTCAGTACTTC.

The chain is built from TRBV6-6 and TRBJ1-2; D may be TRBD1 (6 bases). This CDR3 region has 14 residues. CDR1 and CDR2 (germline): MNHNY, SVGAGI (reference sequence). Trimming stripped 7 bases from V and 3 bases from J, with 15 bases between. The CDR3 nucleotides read TGTGCCAGCACTGTCGGACAGACTTACTATGGCTACACCTTC. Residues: CASTVGQTYYGYTF.

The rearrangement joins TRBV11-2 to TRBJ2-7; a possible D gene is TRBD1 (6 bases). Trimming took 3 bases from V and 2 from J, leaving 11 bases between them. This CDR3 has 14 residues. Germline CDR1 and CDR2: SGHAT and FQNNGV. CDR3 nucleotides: TGTGCCAGCAGCTTGTGGGACACCCCCTACGAGCAGTACTTC. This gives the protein CASSLWDTPYEQYF.

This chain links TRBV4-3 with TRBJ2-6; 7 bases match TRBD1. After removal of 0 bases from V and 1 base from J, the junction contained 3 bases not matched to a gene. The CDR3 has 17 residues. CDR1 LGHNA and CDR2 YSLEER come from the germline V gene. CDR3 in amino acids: CASSQDPRGSGANVLTF. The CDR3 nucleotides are TGCGCCAGCAGCCAAGATCCCAGGGGGTCTGGGGCCAACGTCCTGACTTTC.

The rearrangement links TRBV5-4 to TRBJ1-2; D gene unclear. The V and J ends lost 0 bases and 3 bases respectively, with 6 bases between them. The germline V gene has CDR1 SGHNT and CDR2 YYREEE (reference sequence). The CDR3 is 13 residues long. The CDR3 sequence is CASSLDYDYGYTF. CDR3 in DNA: TGTGCCAGCAGCTTGGATTATGACTATGGCTACACCTTC.

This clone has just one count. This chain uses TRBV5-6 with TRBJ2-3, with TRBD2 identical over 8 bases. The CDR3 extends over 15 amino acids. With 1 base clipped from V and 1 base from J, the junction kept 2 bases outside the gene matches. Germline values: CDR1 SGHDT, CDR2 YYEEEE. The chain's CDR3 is CASSLLREGTDTQYF. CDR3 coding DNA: TGTGCCAGCAGCTTGCTGCGGGAGGGCACAGATACGCAGTATTTT.

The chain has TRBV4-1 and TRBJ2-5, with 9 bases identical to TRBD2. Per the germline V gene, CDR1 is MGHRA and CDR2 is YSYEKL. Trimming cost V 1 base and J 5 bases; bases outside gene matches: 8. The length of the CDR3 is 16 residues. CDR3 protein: CASSQGKGLAQETQYF. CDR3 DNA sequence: TGCGCCAGCAGCCAAGGAAAGGGACTAGCTCAGGAGACCCAGTACTTC.

The CDR3 DNA follows: TGCGCCAGCAGGGCAGGGCCTTCTAACACTGAAGCTTTCTTT. Protein: CASRAGPSNTEAFF. This chain uses TRBV10-2 with TRBJ1-1, with D perhaps TRBD1 (5 bases). The CDR3 is 14 residues long. Germline loops: CDR1 WSHSY, CDR2 SAAADI. Trimming took 6 bases from V and 2 from J, leaving 13 bases between them.

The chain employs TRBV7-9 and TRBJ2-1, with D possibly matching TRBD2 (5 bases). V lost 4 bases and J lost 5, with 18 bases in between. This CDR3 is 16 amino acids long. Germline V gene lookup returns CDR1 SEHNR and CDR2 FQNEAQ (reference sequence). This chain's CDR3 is CASSYRVVVANNEQFF. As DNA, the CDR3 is TGTGCCAGCAGCTACCGGGTTGTGGTAGCGAACAATGAGCAGTTCTTC.

The CDR3 protein is CASSQPGQGAGTEAFF. The CDR3 DNA sequence: TGTGCCAGCAGCCAACCGGGACAGGGGGCCGGCACTGAAGCTTTCTTT. This rearrangement joins TRBV14 to TRBJ1-1, with 12 positions matching TRBD1. The CDR3 extends over 16 amino acids. The ends lost 2 bases at V and 4 bases at J; junction bases unmatched: 5. Germline CDR1 and CDR2: SGHDN and FVKESK. The entire variable domain, with the rest obtained from reference TRBV14 and TRBJ1-1, is as follows: EAGVTQFPSHSVIEKGQTVTLRCDPISGHDNLYWYRRVMGKEIKFLLHFVKESKQDESGMPNNRFLAERTGGTYSTLKVQPAELEDSGVYFCASSQPGQGAGTEAFFGQGTRLTVV.

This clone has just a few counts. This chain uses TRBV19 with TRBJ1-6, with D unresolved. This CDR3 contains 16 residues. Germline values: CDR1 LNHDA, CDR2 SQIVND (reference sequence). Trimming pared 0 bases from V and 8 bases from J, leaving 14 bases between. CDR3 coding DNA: TGTGCCAGTAGTATAGAGGGCCAGATCGGGGATTCACCCCTCCACTTT. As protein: CASSIEGQIGDSPLHF.

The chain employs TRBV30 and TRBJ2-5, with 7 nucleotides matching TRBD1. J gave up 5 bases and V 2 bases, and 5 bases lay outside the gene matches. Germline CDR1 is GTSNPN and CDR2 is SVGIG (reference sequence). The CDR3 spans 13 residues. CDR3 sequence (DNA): TGTGCCTGGAGTATAGGGGGCAGCGAGACCCAGTACTTC. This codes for CAWSIGGSETQYF.

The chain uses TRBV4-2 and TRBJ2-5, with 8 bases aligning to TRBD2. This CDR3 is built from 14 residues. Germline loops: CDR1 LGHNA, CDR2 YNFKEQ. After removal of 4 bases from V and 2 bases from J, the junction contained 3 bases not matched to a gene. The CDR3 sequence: CASSPGTRQETQYF. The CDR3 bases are TGTGCCAGCAGCCCCGGGACTAGACAAGAGACCCAGTACTTC.

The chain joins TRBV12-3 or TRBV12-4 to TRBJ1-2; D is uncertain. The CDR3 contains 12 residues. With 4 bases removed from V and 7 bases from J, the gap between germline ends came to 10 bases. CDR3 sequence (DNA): TGTGCCAGCAGTTCCCAGGTTGGTGGCTACACCTTC. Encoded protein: CASSSQVGGYTF.

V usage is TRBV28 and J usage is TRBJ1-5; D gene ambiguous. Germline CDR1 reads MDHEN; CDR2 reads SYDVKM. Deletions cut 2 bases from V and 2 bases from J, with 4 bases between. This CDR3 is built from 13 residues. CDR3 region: CASSLQGNQPQHF. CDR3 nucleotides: TGTGCCAGCAGTTTACAGGGCAATCAGCCCCAGCATTTT.